A selection of T cell receptor beta chains follows, all from one sample in a study of T-cell memory formation after mild COVID-19. From the 5' RACE reads, TCRdb called clonotypes with MiXCR, one entry per CDR3 protein. The table includes 300,000 to 350,000 distinct CDR3 sequences, roughly an eighth detected once. Sequencing input: PBMCs or a T cell subset sorted from them (not recorded which). The receptors shown here come from a man aged 18-30 years who had mild COVID-19 (a few samples of this study predate the infection). Cell type and time point are not known. Both conserved end residues are part of each CDR3. The D gene is left open where the match is weak.

D | V | CDR3
- | TRBV9 | CASSASGFQRDEQYF
- | TRBV3-1 | CASSQGRTANSPLHF
- | TRBV4-1 | CASSHDSRDAQETQYF
- | TRBV7-9 | CASSLGTSSYTF
- | TRBV29-1 | CSVVEDGYGYTF
- | TRBV6-2/TRBV6-3 | CASSAGAGNQPQHF
- | TRBV20-1 | CRAIAVNTEAFF
- | TRBV20-1 | CSATMGGTDTQYF
- | TRBV30 | CAWSATQGRNYGYTF
TRBD2 | TRBV5-1 | CASTPTSGGAGEQFF
- | TRBV12-3/TRBV12-4 | CASSLVLSTDTQYF
- | TRBV4-2 | CASSQKENRPSYEQYF
- | TRBV20-1 | CSAHSGTEAFF
- | TRBV6-4 | CASSDRETDTQYF
TRBD1 | TRBV27 | CASSLSTGDNGYTF
- | TRBV10-1 | CASSENSLGTDTQYF
TRBD1 | TRBV6-6 | CASTDHLRGQMADTQYF
- | TRBV6-5 | CASSSSPPGFGGYGYTF
- | TRBV7-6 | CASSLETGGHYELFF
TRBD1 | TRBV29-1 | CSVDPPGGEETQYF
TRBD1 | TRBV6-2/TRBV6-3 | CASTQGQVKAFF
- | TRBV6-2/TRBV6-3 | CASRDSRSQPQHF
TRBD1 | TRBV9 | CASSVRPPGQGNEQFF
- | TRBV20-1 | CSARDGRASADTQYF
- | TRBV6-1 | CASSERAEAFF
- | TRBV20-1 | CSARDSAPHRPYNEQFF
- | TRBV7-8 | CASSSGGTLVGEQFF
- | TRBV28 | CATRLRGAQHF
- | TRBV7-9 | CASSRDGNSPLHF
- | TRBV9 | CASSDNRPGGKLFF
- | TRBV5-1 | CASSLAGISYNSPLHF
TRBD2 | TRBV5-1 | CASSLAPSRLAGLYNEQFF
- | TRBV6-2/TRBV6-3 | CATPASSGANVLTF
- | TRBV4-3 | CASSQAQGEETQYF
- | TRBV5-1 | CASRQGYRAYNEQFF
- | TRBV4-3 | CASSPWTGSNQPQHF
- | TRBV20-1 | CSARDRGRAGMNTEAFF
- | TRBV6-5 | CASSRQTGTGQPQHF
- | TRBV20-1 | CSALRTEAAKNIQYF
- | TRBV7-9 | CASSSIGAGEETQYF
TRBD1 | TRBV5-1 | CASSEYRGNGYEQYF